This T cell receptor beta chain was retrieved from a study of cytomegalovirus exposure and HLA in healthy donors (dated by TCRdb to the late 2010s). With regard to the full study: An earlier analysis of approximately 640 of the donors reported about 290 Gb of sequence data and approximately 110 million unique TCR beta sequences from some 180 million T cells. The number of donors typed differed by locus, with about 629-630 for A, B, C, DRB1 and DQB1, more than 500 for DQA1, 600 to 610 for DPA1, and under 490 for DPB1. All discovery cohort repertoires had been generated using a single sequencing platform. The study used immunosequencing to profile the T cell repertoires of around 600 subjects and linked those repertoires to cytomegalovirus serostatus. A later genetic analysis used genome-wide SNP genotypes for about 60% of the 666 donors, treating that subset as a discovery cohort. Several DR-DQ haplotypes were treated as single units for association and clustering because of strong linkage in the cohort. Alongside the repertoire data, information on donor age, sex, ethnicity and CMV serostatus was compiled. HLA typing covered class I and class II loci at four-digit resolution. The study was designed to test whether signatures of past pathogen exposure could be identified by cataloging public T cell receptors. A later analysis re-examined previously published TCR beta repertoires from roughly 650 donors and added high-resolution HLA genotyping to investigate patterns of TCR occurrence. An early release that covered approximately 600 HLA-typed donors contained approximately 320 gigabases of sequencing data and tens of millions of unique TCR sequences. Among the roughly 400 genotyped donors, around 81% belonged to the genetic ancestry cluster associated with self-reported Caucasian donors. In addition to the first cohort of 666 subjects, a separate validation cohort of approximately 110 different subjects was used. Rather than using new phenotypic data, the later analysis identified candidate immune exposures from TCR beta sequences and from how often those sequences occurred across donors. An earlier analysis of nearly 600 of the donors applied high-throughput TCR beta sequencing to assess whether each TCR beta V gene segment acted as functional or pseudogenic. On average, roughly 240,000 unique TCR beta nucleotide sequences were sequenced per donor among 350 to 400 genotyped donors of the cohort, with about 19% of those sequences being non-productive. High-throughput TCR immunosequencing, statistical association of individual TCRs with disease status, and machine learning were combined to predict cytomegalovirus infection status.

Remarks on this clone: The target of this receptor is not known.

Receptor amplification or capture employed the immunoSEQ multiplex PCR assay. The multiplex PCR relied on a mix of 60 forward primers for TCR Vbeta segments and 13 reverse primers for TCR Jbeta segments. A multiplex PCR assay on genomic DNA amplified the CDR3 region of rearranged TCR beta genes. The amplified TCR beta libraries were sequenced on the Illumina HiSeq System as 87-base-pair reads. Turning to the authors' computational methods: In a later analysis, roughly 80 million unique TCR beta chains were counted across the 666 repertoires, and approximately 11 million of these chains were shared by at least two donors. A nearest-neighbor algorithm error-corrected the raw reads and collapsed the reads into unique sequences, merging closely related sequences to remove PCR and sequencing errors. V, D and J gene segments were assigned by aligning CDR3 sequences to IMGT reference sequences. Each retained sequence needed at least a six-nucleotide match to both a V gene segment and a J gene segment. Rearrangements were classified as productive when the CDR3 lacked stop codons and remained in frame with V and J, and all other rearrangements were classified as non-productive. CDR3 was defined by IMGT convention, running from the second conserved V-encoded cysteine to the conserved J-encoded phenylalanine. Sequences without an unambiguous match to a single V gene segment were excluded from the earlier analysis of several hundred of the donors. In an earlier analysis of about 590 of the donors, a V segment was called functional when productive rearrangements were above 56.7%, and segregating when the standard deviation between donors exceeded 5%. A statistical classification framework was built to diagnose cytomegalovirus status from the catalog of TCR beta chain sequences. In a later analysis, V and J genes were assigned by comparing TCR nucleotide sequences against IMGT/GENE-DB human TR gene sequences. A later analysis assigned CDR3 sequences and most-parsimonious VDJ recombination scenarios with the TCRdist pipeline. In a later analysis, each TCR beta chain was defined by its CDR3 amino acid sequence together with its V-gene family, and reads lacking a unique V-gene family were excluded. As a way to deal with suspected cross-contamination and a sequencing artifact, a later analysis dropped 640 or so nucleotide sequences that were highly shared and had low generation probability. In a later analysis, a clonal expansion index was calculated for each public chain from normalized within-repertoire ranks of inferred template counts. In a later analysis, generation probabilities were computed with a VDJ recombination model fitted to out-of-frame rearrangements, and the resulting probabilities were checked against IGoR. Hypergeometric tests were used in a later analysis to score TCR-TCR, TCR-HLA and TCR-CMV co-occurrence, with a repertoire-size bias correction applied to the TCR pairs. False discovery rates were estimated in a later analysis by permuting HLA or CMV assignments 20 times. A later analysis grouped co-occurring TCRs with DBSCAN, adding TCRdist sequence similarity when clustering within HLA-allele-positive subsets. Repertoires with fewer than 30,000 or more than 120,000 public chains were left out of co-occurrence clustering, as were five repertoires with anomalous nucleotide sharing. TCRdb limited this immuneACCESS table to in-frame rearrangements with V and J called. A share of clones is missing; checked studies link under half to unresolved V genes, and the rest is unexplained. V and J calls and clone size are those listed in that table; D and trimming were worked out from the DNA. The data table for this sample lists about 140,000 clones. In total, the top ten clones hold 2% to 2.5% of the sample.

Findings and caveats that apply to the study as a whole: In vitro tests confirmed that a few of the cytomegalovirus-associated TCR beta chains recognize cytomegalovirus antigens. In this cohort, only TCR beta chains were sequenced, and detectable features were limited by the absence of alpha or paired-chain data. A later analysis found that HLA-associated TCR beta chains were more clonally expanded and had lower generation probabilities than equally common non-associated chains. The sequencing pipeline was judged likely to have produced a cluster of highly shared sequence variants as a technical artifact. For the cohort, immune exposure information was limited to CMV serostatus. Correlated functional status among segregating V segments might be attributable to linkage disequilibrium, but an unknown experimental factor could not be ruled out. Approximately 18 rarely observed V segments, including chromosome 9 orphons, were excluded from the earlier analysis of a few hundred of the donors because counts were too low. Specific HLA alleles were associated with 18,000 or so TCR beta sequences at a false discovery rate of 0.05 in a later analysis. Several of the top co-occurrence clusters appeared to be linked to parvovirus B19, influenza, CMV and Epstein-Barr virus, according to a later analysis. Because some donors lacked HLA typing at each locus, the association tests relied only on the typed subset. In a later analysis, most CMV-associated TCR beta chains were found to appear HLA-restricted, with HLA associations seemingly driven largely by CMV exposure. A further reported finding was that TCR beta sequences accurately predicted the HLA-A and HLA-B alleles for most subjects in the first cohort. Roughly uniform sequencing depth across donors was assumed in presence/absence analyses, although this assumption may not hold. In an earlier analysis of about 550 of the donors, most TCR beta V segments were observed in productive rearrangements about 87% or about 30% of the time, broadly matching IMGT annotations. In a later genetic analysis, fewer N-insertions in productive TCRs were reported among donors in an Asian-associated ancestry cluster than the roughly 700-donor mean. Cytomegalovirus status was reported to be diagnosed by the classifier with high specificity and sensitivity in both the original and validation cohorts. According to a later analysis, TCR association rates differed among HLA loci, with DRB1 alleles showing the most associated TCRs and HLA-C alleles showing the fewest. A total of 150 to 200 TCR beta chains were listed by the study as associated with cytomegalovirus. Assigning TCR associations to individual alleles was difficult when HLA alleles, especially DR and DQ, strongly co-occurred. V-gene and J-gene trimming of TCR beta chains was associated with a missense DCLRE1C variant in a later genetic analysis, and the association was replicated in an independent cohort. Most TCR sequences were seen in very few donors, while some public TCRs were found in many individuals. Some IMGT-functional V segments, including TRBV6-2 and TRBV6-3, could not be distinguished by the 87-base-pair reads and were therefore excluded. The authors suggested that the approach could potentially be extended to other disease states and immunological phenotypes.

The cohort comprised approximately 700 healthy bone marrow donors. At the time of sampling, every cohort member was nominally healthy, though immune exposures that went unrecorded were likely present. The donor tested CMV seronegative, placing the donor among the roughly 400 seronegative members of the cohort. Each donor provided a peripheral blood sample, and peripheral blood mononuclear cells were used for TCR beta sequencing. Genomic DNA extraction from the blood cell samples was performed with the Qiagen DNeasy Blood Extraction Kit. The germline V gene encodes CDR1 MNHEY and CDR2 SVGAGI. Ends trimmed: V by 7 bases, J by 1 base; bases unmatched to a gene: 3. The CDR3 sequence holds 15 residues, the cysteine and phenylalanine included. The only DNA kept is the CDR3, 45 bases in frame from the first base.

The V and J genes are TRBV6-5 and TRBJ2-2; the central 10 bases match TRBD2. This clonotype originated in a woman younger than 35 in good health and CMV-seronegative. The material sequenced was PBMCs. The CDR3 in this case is CASTRTSGNTGELFF. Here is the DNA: TGTGCCAGCACCCGGACTAGCGGGAACACCGGGGAGCTGTTTTTT.